This T cell receptor beta chain is drawn from a study of neurological immune-mediated disorders. Study-wide results and limits: HTLV-1-associated myelopathy ranked highest for TCR clonal expansion and multiple sclerosis lowest, beneath healthy controls.

Trimming took 0 bases from V and 4 from J, leaving 13 bases between them. This CDR3 comprises 16 residues. The germline V gene encodes CDR1 LGHDT and CDR2 YNNKEL (reference sequence). cDNA was made by 5'RACE with 10-nucleotide random UMIs. TCRdb redid the calling of the 5' RACE reads with MiXCR, one entry per CDR3 protein. The sample lists roughly 50,000 distinct CDR3 sequences, approximately 10% occurring once. The table lists this clonotype with many counts. Its antigen is undetermined. The chain has TRBV3-1 and TRBJ2-1; maybe TRBD1 (6 bases). The specimen was PBMCs. The receptor's source is a man between 65 and 85 years old with HTLV-1-associated myelopathy (HAM/TSP). The CDR3 sequence: CASSQEGAWGYNEQFF. As DNA, the CDR3 is TGTGCCAGCAGCCAAGAGGGGGCGTGGGGATACAATGAGCAGTTCTTC.